The clone carrying this T cell receptor (beta chain) was observed a handful of times. Its target is unknown. The data were taken from a study of T cells after yellow fever vaccination. Points from the study as a whole: Abundant clonotypes (contaminants from the bulk population) could be present in FACS-sorted repertoires. Weaker in magnitude, the secondary response showed a faster peak on day 5 versus 15.

The CDR3 consists of 15 residues. Deletions cut 5 bases from V and 7 bases from J, with 15 bases between. Each CDR3 protein gets one entry after TCRdb re-called the 5' RACE reads with MiXCR. This sample has around 310,000 distinct CDR3 sequences, with 7.5% to 9% found just once. The material was PBMCs, obtained on the day of the first yellow fever vaccination. This clonotype originated in a young man who received the YFV17D yellow fever vaccine. V and J are TRBV12-3 or TRBV12-4 and TRBJ1-6, with D possibly being TRBD1 (5 bases). The CDR3 reads CASSVVSGRNSPLHF. The CDR3 coding sequence is TGTGCCAGCAGTGTCGTGTCAGGGAGGAATTCACCCCTCCACTTT.